This TCR beta chain was sequenced in a study of tumour-infiltrating T cells in Burkitt lymphoma. Method: immunoSEQ multiplex PCR; TCRdb's copy keeps in-frame clones and lacks some. The sample includes under 8,000 clones, 9.5% to 13% of them seen just once. This clone has more than one count but fewer than ten. V shed 0 bases and J shed 3 bases, with 8 bases lying between them. The CDR3 has 14 amino acids. The V gene's germline CDR1 is MGHRA and CDR2 YSYEKL. This TCR was sampled from a human donor with diffuse large B-cell lymphoma. What was sequenced was tumor tissue. V is TRBV4-1 and J is TRBJ1-1; unclear D gene. This CDR3 reads CASSQDAEDTEAFF. The CDR3 region has the DNA TGCGCCAGCAGCCAAGATGCCGAGGACACTGAAGCTTTCTTT.